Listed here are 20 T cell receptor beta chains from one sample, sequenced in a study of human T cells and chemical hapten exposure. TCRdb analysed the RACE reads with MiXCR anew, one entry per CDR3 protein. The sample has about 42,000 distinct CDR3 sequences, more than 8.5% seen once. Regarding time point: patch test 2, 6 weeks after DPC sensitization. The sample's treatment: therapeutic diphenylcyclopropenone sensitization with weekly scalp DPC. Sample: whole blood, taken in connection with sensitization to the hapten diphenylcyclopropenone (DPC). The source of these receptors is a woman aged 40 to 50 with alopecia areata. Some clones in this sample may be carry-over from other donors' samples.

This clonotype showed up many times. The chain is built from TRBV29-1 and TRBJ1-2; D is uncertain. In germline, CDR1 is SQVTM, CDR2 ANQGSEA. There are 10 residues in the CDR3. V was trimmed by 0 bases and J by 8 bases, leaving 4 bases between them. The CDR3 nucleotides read TGCAGCGTTGAAGATAAAGGCTACACCTTC. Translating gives CSVEDKGYTF.

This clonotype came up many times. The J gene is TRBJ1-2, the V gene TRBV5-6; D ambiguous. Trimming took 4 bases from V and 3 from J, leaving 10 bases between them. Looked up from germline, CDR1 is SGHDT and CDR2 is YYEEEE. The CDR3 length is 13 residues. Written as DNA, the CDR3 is TGTGCCAGCAGCAAACGGACGTACTATGGCTACACCTTC. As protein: CASSKRTYYGYTF.

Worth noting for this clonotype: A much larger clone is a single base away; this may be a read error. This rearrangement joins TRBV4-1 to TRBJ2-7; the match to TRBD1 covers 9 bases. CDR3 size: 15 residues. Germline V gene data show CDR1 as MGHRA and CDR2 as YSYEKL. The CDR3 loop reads CASSLPGQGFYDQYF. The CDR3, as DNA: TGCGCCAGCAGCCTTCCGGGACAGGGCTTTTACGACCAGTACTTC.

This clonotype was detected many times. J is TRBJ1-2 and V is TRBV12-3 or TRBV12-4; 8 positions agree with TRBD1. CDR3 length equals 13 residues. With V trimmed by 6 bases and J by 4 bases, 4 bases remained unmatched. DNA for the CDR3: TGTGCCAGCAGCACGACAGGGGTCTATGGCTACACCTTC. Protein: CASSTTGVYGYTF.

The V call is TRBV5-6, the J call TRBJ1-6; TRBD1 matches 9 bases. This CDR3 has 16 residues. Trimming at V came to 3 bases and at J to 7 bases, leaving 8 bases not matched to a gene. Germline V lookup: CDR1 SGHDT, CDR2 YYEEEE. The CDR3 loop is CASSYLGQGKNSPLHF. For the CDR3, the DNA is TGTGCCAGCAGCTACCTAGGACAGGGGAAAAATTCACCCCTCCACTTT.

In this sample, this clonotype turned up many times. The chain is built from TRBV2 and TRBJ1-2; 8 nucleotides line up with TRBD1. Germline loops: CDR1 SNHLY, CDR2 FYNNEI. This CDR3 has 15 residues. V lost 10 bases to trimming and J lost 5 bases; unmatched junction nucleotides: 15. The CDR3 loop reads CATSRISTGGYGYTF. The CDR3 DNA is TGTGCCACCTCCCGGATATCCACAGGGGGTTATGGCTACACCTTC.

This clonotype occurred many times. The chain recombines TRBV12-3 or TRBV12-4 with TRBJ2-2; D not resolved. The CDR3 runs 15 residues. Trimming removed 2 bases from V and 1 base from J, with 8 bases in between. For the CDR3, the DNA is TGTGCCAGCAGTTTAATAGCTGTGAACACCGGGGAGCTGTTTTTT. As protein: CASSLIAVNTGELFF.

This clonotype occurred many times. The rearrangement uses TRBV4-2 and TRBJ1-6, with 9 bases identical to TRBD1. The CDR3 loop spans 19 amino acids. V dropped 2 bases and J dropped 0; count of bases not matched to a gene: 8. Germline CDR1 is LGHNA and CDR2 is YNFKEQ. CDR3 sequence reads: CASSQLGQGVSSYNSPLHF. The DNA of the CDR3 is TGTGCCAGCAGCCAACTGGGACAGGGAGTAAGCTCCTATAATTCACCCCTCCACTTT.

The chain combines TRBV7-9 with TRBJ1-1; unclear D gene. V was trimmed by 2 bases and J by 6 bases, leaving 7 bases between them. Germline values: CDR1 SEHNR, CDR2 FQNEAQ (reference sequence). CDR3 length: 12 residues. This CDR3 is CASSLKGSEAFF. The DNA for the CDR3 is TGTGCCAGCAGCTTAAAAGGGTCTGAAGCTTTCTTT. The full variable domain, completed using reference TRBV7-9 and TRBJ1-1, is DTGVSQNPRHKITKRGQNVTFRCDPISEHNRLYWYRQTLGQGPEFLTYFQNEAQLEKSRLLSDRFSAERPKGSFSTLEIQRTEQGDSAMYLCASSLKGSEAFFGQGTRLTVV.

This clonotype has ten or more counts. The chain's CDR3 is CASSEGQGNTEAFF. In nucleotides, the CDR3 is TGTGCCAGCAGTGAAGGACAGGGGAACACTGAAGCTTTCTTT. The J gene is TRBJ1-1, the V gene TRBV6-4; 8 bases are a match to TRBD1. V trimming: 3 bases; J trimming: 1 base; junction bases outside the gene matches: 1. CDR1 is MRHNA, CDR2 SNTAGT, per germline. CDR3 size: 14 residues.

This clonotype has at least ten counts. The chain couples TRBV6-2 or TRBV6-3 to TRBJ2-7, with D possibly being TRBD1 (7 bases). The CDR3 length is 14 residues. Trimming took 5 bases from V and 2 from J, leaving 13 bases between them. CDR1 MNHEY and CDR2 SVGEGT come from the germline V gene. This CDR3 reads CASSGAGGTYEQYF. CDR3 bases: TGTGCCAGCAGTGGGGCAGGGGGGACCTACGAGCAGTACTTC.

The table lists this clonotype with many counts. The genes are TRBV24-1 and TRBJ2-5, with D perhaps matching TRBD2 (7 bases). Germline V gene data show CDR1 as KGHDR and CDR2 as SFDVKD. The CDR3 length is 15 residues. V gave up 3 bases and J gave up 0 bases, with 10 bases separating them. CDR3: CATSDGGGYQETQYF. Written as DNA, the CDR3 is TGTGCCACCAGTGATGGGGGGGGCTACCAAGAGACCCAGTACTTC.

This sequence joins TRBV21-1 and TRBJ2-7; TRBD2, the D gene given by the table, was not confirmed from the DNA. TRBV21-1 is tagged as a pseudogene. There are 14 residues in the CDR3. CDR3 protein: CASSNEGLAVSQYF. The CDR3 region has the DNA TGTGCCAGCAGCAACGAGGGACTAGCGGTGTCGCAGTACTTC.

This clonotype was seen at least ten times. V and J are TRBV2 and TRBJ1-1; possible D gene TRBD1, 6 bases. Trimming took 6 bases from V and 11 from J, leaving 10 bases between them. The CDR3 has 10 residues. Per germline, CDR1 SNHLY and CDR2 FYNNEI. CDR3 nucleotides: TGTGCCAGCAGGACCACAGGGGCTTTCTTT. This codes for CASRTTGAFF.

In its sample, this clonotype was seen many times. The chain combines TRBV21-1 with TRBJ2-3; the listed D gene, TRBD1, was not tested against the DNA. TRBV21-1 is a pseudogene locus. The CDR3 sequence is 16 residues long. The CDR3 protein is CASSKGTAGDTDTQYF. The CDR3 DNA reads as TGTGCCAGCAGCAAAGGGACAGCGGGGGACACAGATACGCAGTATTTT.

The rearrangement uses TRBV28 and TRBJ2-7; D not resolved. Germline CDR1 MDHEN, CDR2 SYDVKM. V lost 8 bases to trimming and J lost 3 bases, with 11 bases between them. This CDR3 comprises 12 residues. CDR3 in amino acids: CASGKTYYEQYF. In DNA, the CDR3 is TGTGCCAGCGGGAAGACATACTACGAGCAGTACTTC.

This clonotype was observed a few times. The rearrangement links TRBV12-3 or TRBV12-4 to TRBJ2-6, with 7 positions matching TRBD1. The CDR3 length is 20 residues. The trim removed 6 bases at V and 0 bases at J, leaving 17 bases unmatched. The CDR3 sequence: CASRLAPGGQPLSGANVLTF. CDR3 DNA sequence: TGTGCCAGCAGGCTAGCTCCAGGGGGACAGCCTCTCTCTGGGGCCAACGTCCTGACTTTC.

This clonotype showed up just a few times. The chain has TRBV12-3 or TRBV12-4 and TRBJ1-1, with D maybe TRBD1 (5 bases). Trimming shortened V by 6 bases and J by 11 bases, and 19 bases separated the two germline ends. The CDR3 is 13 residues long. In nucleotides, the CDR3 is TGTGCCAGCAGCTTTAGTAGGCAGGGTGAGGCTTTCTTT. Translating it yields CASSFSRQGEAFF.

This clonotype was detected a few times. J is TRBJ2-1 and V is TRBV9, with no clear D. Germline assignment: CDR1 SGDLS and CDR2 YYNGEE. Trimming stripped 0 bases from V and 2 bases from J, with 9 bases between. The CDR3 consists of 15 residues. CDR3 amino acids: CASSVVPEPYNEQFF. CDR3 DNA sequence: TGTGCCAGCAGCGTAGTACCGGAGCCCTACAATGAGCAGTTCTTC.

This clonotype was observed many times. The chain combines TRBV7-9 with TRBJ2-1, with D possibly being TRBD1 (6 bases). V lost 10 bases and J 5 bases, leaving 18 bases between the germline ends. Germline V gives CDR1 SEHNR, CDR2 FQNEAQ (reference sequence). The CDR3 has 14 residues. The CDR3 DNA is TGTGCCATAACGGACAGCTCGTGGAACAATGAGCAGTTCTTC. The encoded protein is CAITDSSWNNEQFF.